This entry lists 22 T cell receptor beta chains sequenced from one sample in a study of T cells in Graves' hyperthyroidism and ophthalmopathy (dated by TCRdb to between 2018 and 2020). Libraries were constructed by multiplex PCR. The sequencing machine was an Illumina HiSeq 2000. Amplification of TCR beta CDR3 regions was carried out from RNA transcripts. For the first round of RT-PCR on the TCR CDR3, the HTBI primer set was used together with the Qiagen OneStep RT-PCR kit. Using fastp trimming at Q25 and MiXCR clonotype assembly, TCRdb reanalyzed the public sequencing data and kept in-frame beta chains. Each CDR3 protein gets just one entry, which takes the most common genes and DNA from the rows behind it. The sample table contains about 580,000 distinct CDR3 sequences; only one count was recorded for around 42% of them. Together, the top ten hold around 7.7% of the sample. The sequenced sample consisted of peripheral blood or thyroid tissue (not recorded which). All receptors derive from a woman under 30 with Graves' hyperthyroidism.

In this sample, this clonotype turned up many times. The V and J genes are TRBV2 and TRBJ2-7, with D perhaps TRBD1 (6 bases). Germline V gene data show CDR1 as SNHLY and CDR2 as FYNNEI. The CDR3 consists of 12 residues. Between the trimmed V and J ends, which lost 7 bases and 3 bases, there was a span of 10 bases. The CDR3 bases are TGTGCCAGCAAACAGGGAAGCTACGAGCAGTACTTC. The encoded protein is CASKQGSYEQYF.

V usage is TRBV25-1 and J usage is TRBJ1-6; TRBD1 matches at 8 bases. In germline, CDR1 is MGHDK, CDR2 SYGVNS. The CDR3 extends over 15 amino acids. This chain's CDR3 is CARDFGQGEAQPLHF. The CDR3 DNA is TGTGCTAGAGATTTTGGACAGGGTGAGGCTCAACCCCTCCACTTT.

This clonotype was picked up a small number of times. The gene calls are TRBV29-1 and TRBJ2-1; weak D call: TRBD2 (5 bases). Germline CDR1 is SQVTM and CDR2 is ANQGSEA. This CDR3 region has 11 residues. V lost 3 bases to trimming and J lost 15 bases, with 15 bases between them. The chain's CDR3 is CSVDLSQRVFF. In DNA, the CDR3 is TGCAGCGTTGATTTGTCCCAGAGGGTGTTCTTC.

The CDR3 protein is CASSFDRRNTEAFF. CDR3 nucleotide sequence: TGTGCCAGCAGTTTTGACAGGCGGAACACTGAAGCTTTCTTT. This chain connects TRBV2 to TRBJ1-1, with D perhaps TRBD1 (6 bases). Germline V gene lookup returns CDR1 SNHLY and CDR2 FYNNEI. The CDR3 is 14 amino acids. Trimming took off 5 bases at V and 1 base at J, with 11 bases between the two ends.

This chain uses TRBV7-8 with TRBJ2-7, with a weak D call TRBD1 (6 bases). The CDR3 sequence is 16 residues long. Trimming stripped 1 base from V and 7 bases from J, with 20 bases between. Germline values: CDR1 SGHVS, CDR2 FQNEAQ. DNA of the CDR3: TGTGCCAGCAGCTTAGGCAGGGGTAGAGGGTACAATGAGCAGTACTTC. Translation: CASSLGRGRGYNEQYF.

This clonotype was detected a few times. This sequence joins TRBV24-1 and TRBJ1-2, with 7 positions matching TRBD1. The CDR3 has 17 amino acids. V trimming: 0 bases; J trimming: 4 bases; junction bases outside the gene matches: 10. Germline V gene sequence: CDR1 KGHDR, CDR2 SFDVKD. CDR3 amino acids: CATSDLTPGTEVYGYTF. The CDR3 nucleotides read TGTGCCACCAGTGATTTGACCCCCGGGACAGAAGTCTATGGCTACACCTTC.

J is TRBJ2-7 and V is TRBV29-1; the D gene could be TRBD1 or TRBD2 (5 bases each). Looked up from germline, CDR1 is SQVTM and CDR2 is ANQGSEA. The V and J ends lost 0 bases and 0 bases respectively, with 9 bases between them. This CDR3 comprises 14 residues. CDR3 sequence (DNA): TGCAGCGTTGAAGAGGGGGACGGCTCCTACGAGCAGTACTTC. Its translation: CSVEEGDGSYEQYF.

The chain recombines TRBV7-8 with TRBJ2-7, with 10 bases identical to TRBD2. The CDR3 totals 16 residues. The germline V gene encodes CDR1 SGHVS and CDR2 FQNEAQ. The V and J ends lost 3 bases and 3 bases, in that order; junction bases with no gene match: 8. In DNA, the CDR3 is TGTGCCAGCAGCTTGACTGGGGCTAGCGGGAGCTACGAGCAGTACTTC. Residues: CASSLTGASGSYEQYF.

The rearrangement joins TRBV5-1 to TRBJ2-5; TRBD1 agrees at 9 bases. Germline trimming cut 0 bases from V and 4 bases from J; bases unmatched to any gene: 1. The germline CDR1 and CDR2 sequences are SGHRS and YFSETQ. CDR3 size: 14 residues. CDR3 region: CASSLAGQGETQYF. As DNA, the CDR3 is TGCGCCAGCAGCTTGGCGGGACAGGGAGAGACCCAGTACTTC.

On this clonotype itself: The DNA is left out, because the CDR3 cannot be placed on it with certainty; the CDR3 is given as TCRdb lists it. CDR3 protein: CASSFYICSAQQDSEAFF. V gene TRBV7-9 combines with J gene TRBJ1-1; TRBD1 is the table's D call, not checked against the DNA. CDR1 is SEHNR and CDR2 is FQNEAQ in the germline V gene (reference sequence). With termini counted, the CDR3 has 18 amino acids.

This chain's CDR3 is CASSGDLTDEQYF. In DNA, the CDR3 is TGTGCCAGCAGCGGGGACCTCACGGACGAGCAGTACTTC. The rearrangement uses TRBV9 and TRBJ2-7, with D perhaps being TRBD1 or TRBD2 (5 bases each). The CDR3 length is 13 residues. Between the trimmed V and J ends, which lost 3 bases and 5 bases, there was a span of 12 bases. Germline V gives CDR1 SGDLS, CDR2 YYNGEE. The whole variable domain, remainder taken from reference TRBV9 and TRBJ2-7, is DSGVTQTPKHLITATGQRVTLRCSPRSGDLSVYWYQQSLDQGLQFLIQYYNGEERAKGNILERFSAQQFPDLHSELNLSSLELGDSALYFCASSGDLTDEQYFGPGTRLTVT.

Details on this clonotype: This may stem from a read error, because a much larger clone lies one nucleotide away. V and J are TRBV10-3 and TRBJ2-7; 8 positions agree with TRBD2. The CDR3 is 13 amino acids. Trimming removed 11 bases from V and 0 bases from J; junction bases left unmatched: 6. CDR1 and CDR2 from the germline V gene are ENHRY and SYGVKD. CDR3 residues: CASGLEPSYEQYF. CDR3 DNA: TGTGCCTCGGGACTAGAACCCTCCTACGAGCAGTACTTC.

The rearrangement uses TRBV19 and TRBJ2-6, with D possibly matching TRBD2 (5 bases). V lost 3 bases, J lost 9 bases, and 12 bases lay in between. Germline CDR1 and CDR2: LNHDA and SQIVND (reference sequence). The CDR3 is 14 residues long. The CDR3 region has the DNA TGTGCCAGTAGTATGAGGGTGGCGGACAACGTCCTGACTTTC. Its translation: CASSMRVADNVLTF.

This rearrangement joins TRBV2 to TRBJ1-4; 12 nucleotides match TRBD1. The germline V gene encodes CDR1 SNHLY and CDR2 FYNNEI. Unmatched junction bases numbered 1, after V lost 4 bases and J lost 7 bases. The CDR3 covers 14 residues. In nucleotides, the CDR3 is TGTGCCAGCAGTGGGGACAGGGGGCCTGAAAAACTGTTTTTT. Its protein product is CASSGDRGPEKLFF.

The rearrangement joins TRBV10-1 to TRBJ1-5, with D possibly TRBD1 on 5 matching bases. Germline-derived CDR1 and CDR2 are WNHNN and SYGVQD (reference sequence). Between the trimmed V and J ends, which lost 4 bases and 2 bases, there was a span of 12 bases. This CDR3 is 15 amino acids long. The CDR3 here is CASSGGKYGNQPQHF. CDR3 coding DNA: TGCGCCAGCAGTGGGGGGAAATACGGCAATCAGCCCCAGCATTTT.

Comment on this clonotype: Since a much larger clone is just one base distant, this may be a read error. The chain has TRBV5-8 and TRBJ1-3; D unresolved. Germline V gives CDR1 SGHTS, CDR2 YDEGEE. The CDR3 runs 15 residues. CDR3 coding DNA: TGTGGCAGCAGCTTGGCCGTCACAGTTGGAAACACCATATATTTT. Encoded protein: CGSSLAVTVGNTIYF. Based on the CDR3 plus reference TRBV5-8 and TRBJ1-3, the full variable domain is EAGVTQSPTHLIKTRGQQATLRCSPISGHTSVYWYQQALGLGLQFLLWYDEGEERNRGNFPPRFSGRQFPNYSSELNVNALELEDSALYLCGSSLAVTVGNTIYFGEGSWLTVV.

This clonotype was seen a handful of times. The rearrangement links TRBV6-1 to TRBJ2-6; D may match TRBD1 or TRBD2 (5 bases each). CDR3 length: 21 amino acids. The germline V gene encodes CDR1 MNHNS and CDR2 SASEGT. Trimming stripped 8 bases from V and 0 bases from J, with 29 bases between. The CDR3 spells CASRRAEINQGGLSGANVLTF. The CDR3 bases are TGTGCCAGCCGGCGGGCCGAGATTAATCAGGGCGGACTCTCTGGGGCCAACGTCCTGACTTTC.

This clonotype was recorded only once. This rearrangement joins TRBV2 to TRBJ1-5, with D maybe TRBD1 (5 bases). V lost 7 bases and J 2 bases, leaving 12 bases between the germline ends. The CDR3 covers 14 residues. Germline CDR1 reads SNHLY; CDR2 reads FYNNEI. The CDR3 loop reads CASNGQDGNQPQHF. The CDR3 bases are TGTGCCAGCAACGGACAAGATGGCAATCAGCCCCAGCATTTT.

The chain combines TRBV29-1 with TRBJ1-1; 7 bases line up with TRBD1. The CDR3 extends over 11 amino acids. Trimming at V came to 7 bases and at J to 4 bases, leaving 3 bases not matched to a gene. Germline-derived CDR1 and CDR2 are SQVTM and ANQGSEA. The CDR3 here is CSGQGITEAFF. The CDR3 nucleotides are TGCAGCGGACAGGGAATCACTGAAGCTTTCTTT.

The sample holds many counts of this clonotype. The rearrangement uses TRBV4-1 and TRBJ1-2, with D possibly TRBD1 on 6 matching bases. Germline assignment: CDR1 MGHRA and CDR2 YSYEKL. This CDR3 has 15 amino acids. Trimming cost V 1 base and J 4 bases, with 13 bases left between them. The CDR3 DNA sequence: TGCGCCAGCAGCCAAGGGCAGGGGACTGCCTATGGCTACACCTTC. Translated, it gives CASSQGQGTAYGYTF.

The V and J genes are TRBV7-3 and TRBJ1-3, with D possibly being TRBD1 (5 bases). Germline values: CDR1 SGHTA, CDR2 FQGTGA. V lost 1 base, J lost 3 bases, and 10 bases lay in between. The CDR3 extends over 15 amino acids. CDR3: CASSLRRGYGNTIYF. CDR3 nucleotides: TGTGCCAGCAGCTTAAGGAGGGGCTATGGAAACACCATATATTTT.

This clonotype was seen repeatedly, ten times or more. The CDR3 bases are TGTGCCAGCAGTGAGGGCAGGACTTACGAGCAGTACTTC. This gives the protein CASSEGRTYEQYF. V usage is TRBV2 and J usage is TRBJ2-7; D is perhaps TRBD2 (5 bases). V was trimmed by 3 bases and J by 4 bases, leaving 10 bases between them. The CDR3 runs to 13 residues. Germline V gives CDR1 SNHLY, CDR2 FYNNEI.